Presented here are 22 T cell receptor beta chains from one specimen sequenced in a study of OX40 agonist ivuxolimab in advanced cancers. Assay used: immunoSEQ multiplex PCR; TCRdb lists only in-frame clones, some missing. This sample has some 17,000 clones, with approximately 86% found just once. Source: CD4+ or CD8+ T cells sorted from blood, taken in a trial of the OX40 agonist ivuxolimab. These receptors were obtained from an adult with an advanced solid tumor such as melanoma, head and neck, liver or kidney cancer.

The chain carries TRBV5-1 and TRBJ2-3; 7 bases line up with TRBD2. The germline V gene encodes CDR1 SGHRS and CDR2 YFSETQ. The CDR3 has 15 residues. The V and J ends lost 4 bases and 0 bases, in that order; junction bases with no gene match: 5. The chain's CDR3 is CASSPPSGSTDTQYF. In DNA form, the CDR3 reads TGCGCCAGCAGCCCGCCTAGCGGTAGCACAGATACGCAGTATTTT.

The chain links TRBV6-5 to TRBJ1-1, with D perhaps matching TRBD1 (5 bases). The CDR3 spans 14 residues. V was cut by 10 bases and J by 2 bases, with 17 bases left in between. Per germline, CDR1 MNHEY and CDR2 SVGAGI. The CDR3 here is CATSRGRVNTEAFF. In nucleotides, the CDR3 is TGTGCCACCTCTAGAGGCAGGGTCAACACTGAAGCTTTCTTT.

The J gene is TRBJ2-5, the V gene TRBV5-1; the match to TRBD2 covers 7 bases. V was pared by 4 bases and J by 5 bases, with 14 bases of the junction left unmatched. Germline CDR1 reads SGHRS; CDR2 reads YFSETQ. CDR3 length: 16 amino acids. CDR3: CASSRPTAGVGETQYF. The CDR3 bases are TGCGCCAGCAGCCGGCCCACTGCGGGAGTCGGGGAGACCCAGTACTTC.

CDR3 nucleotides: TGTGCCAGCAGCCGGGACCACACAGATACGCAGTATTTT. The encoded protein is CASSRDHTDTQYF. The V call is TRBV7-2, the J call TRBJ2-3, with D perhaps TRBD1 or TRBD2 (5 bases each). The CDR3 contains 13 residues. Deletions cut 5 bases from V and 2 bases from J, with 8 bases between. Germline CDR1 is SGHTA and CDR2 is FQGNSA.

J is TRBJ2-5 and V is TRBV15; TRBD1 aligns across 9 bases. Germline V gene sequence: CDR1 LNHNV, CDR2 YYDKDF (reference sequence). CDR3 length: 15 amino acids. The trim removed 3 bases at V and 5 bases at J, leaving 7 bases unmatched. As DNA, the CDR3 is TGTGCCACCAGCAGGATTACAGGGGGCTGGGAGACCCAGTACTTC. Protein product: CATSRITGGWETQYF.

The chain links TRBV11-2 to TRBJ2-3, with 9 bases lining up with TRBD2. Germline trimming cut 11 bases from V and 3 bases from J; bases unmatched to any gene: 6. This CDR3 is 13 amino acids long. Germline CDR1 is SGHAT and CDR2 is FQNNGV. Here the CDR3 reads CAFSGRSTDTQYF. CDR3 DNA sequence: TGTGCCTTTAGCGGGAGATCGACAGATACGCAGTATTTT.

Worth noting for this clone: The junction departs from the called germline gene at one end, perhaps through a read error. The chain carries TRBV6-5 and TRBJ2-2; D is perhaps TRBD2 (6 bases). Per the germline V gene, CDR1 is MNHEY and CDR2 is SVGAGI. This CDR3 spans 15 amino acids. CDR3 in amino acids: CASRIGRVRTGEPFF. CDR3 bases: TGTGCCAGCAGGATCGGGAGAGTTAGGACCGGGGAGCCGTTTTTT.

The genes are TRBV19 and TRBJ2-1, with 12 nucleotides matching TRBD2. The CDR3 has 17 amino acids. Germline assignment: CDR1 LNHDA and CDR2 SQIVND (reference sequence). The ends lost 8 bases at V and 12 bases at J; junction bases unmatched: 20. CDR3 protein: CASGTSLKASGRVRQFF. In DNA, the CDR3 is TGTGCCAGTGGAACCTCCCTAAAGGCTAGCGGGAGGGTAAGGCAGTTCTTC. Complete variable domain (other parts from reference TRBV19 and TRBJ2-1): DGGITQSPKYLFRKEGQNVTLSCEQNLNHDAMYWYRQDPGQGLRLIYYSQIVNDFQKGDIAEGYSVSREKKESFPLTVTSAQKNPTAFYLCASGTSLKASGRVRQFFGPGTRLTVL.

In DNA form, the CDR3 reads TGTGCCTGGAGGCTAGCGGGCACAGATACGCAGTATTTT. This codes for CAWRLAGTDTQYF. The chain links TRBV30 to TRBJ2-3, with 7 bases lining up with TRBD2. This CDR3 spans 13 amino acids. The trim removed 3 bases at V and 1 base at J, leaving 1 base unmatched. The germline gives CDR1 GTSNPN, CDR2 SVGIG (reference sequence).

V gene TRBV20-1 combines with J gene TRBJ2-5; no definite D call. Gene TRBJ2-7 matches the end of the DNA better, so the J call may be wrong. In germline, CDR1 is DFQATT, CDR2 SNEGSKA (reference sequence). The CDR3 consists of 11 residues. The DNA of the CDR3 is TGCAGTGTCCTGGATTCCTACGAGCAGTACTTC. It specifies CSVLDSYEQYF.

This clone was counted a few times. The rearrangement joins TRBV20-1 to TRBJ1-1, with D hard to call. V was pared by 2 bases and J by 1 base, with 2 bases between. This CDR3 comprises 11 residues. Germline CDR1 and CDR2: DFQATT and SNEGSKA (reference sequence). CDR3 loop: CSARQNTEAFF. The CDR3 nucleotides are TGCAGTGCTAGACAGAACACTGAAGCTTTCTTT.

The chain carries TRBV2 and TRBJ1-1, with D possibly TRBD1 on 6 matching bases. Germline lookup yields CDR1 SNHLY and CDR2 FYNNEI. The CDR3 has 11 residues. The V and J ends lost 5 bases and 11 bases respectively, with 12 bases between them. CDR3 bases: TGTGCCAGCAGTATACGACAGGATGCTTTCTTT. Encoded protein: CASSIRQDAFF. The full variable domain, in which reference TRBV2 and TRBJ1-1 provide the parts outside the CDR3, is EPEVTQTPSHQVTQMGQEVILRCVPISNHLYFYWYRQILGQKVEFLVSFYNNEISEKSEIFDDQFSVERPDGSNFTLKIRSTKLEDSAMYFCASSIRQDAFFGQGTRLTVV.

This sequence joins TRBV29-1 and TRBJ2-1, with 15 bases that match TRBD2. Losses at the gene ends were 7 bases for V and 8 bases for J; bases not matched to a gene: 6. From germline, CDR1 is SQVTM and CDR2 ANQGSEA. The length of the CDR3 is 14 residues. CDR3 region: CSADRTSGRDEQFF. The CDR3 DNA is TGCAGCGCCGATCGGACTAGCGGGAGGGATGAGCAGTTCTTC.

The chain combines TRBV9 with TRBJ2-1; D remains ambiguous. The germline CDR1 and CDR2 sequences are SGDLS and YYNGEE. The CDR3 is 13 amino acids. The V end lost 0 bases, the J end lost 14 bases, and 15 bases lay between the germline ends. CDR3 nucleotide sequence: TGTGCCAGCAGCGTAGAGCCGGACGCCCATAAGTTCTTC. It encodes CASSVEPDAHKFF. Based on the CDR3 plus reference TRBV9 and TRBJ2-1, the full variable domain is DSGVTQTPKHLITATGQRVTLRCSPRSGDLSVYWYQQSLDQGLQFLIQYYNGEERAKGNILERFSAQQFPDLHSELNLSSLELGDSALYFCASSVEPDAHKFFGPGTRLTVL.

This rearrangement joins TRBV7-3 to TRBJ2-5; 14 positions match TRBD2. The germline V gene has CDR1 SGHTA and CDR2 FQGTGA. The CDR3 contains 15 residues. The V and J ends lost 5 bases and 5 bases, in that order; junction bases with no gene match: 4. The CDR3 region has the DNA TGTGCCAGCAGCGTCGGACTAGCGGGAGGCGAGACCCAGTACTTC. Its protein is CASSVGLAGGETQYF.

This clone was recorded a few times. The chain has TRBV27 and TRBJ2-1; 14 nucleotides match TRBD2. Trimming removed 7 bases from V and 7 bases from J; junction bases left unmatched: 3. This CDR3 is 14 amino acids long. The germline V gene encodes CDR1 MNHEY and CDR2 SMNVEV (reference sequence). The CDR3 DNA sequence: TGTGCCAGCAACGGACTAGCGGGAGGTAATGAGCAGTTCTTC. Amino acids: CASNGLAGGNEQFF.

This chain connects TRBV2 to TRBJ2-7; 9 positions agree with TRBD1. The V segment lost 2 bases and the J segment 7 bases; nucleotides outside the gene matches: 9. The germline gives CDR1 SNHLY, CDR2 FYNNEI. The CDR3 spans 15 residues. The CDR3 coding sequence is TGTGCCAGCAGTGAATGGGGGACAGGGTCGGATGAGCAGTACTTC. Protein sequence: CASSEWGTGSDEQYF.

This chain connects TRBV14 to TRBJ2-3; D not certain. The length of the CDR3 is 11 residues. Between the trimmed V and J ends, which lost 2 bases and 5 bases, there was a span of 2 bases. CDR1 and CDR2 from the germline V gene are SGHDN and FVKESK. CDR3 nucleotide sequence: TGTGCCAGCAGCCAACTAGATACGCAGTATTTT. It translates to CASSQLDTQYF.

This rearrangement joins TRBV18 to TRBJ2-5; 7 nucleotides match TRBD1. The J call may be wrong; the DNA end is better matched by TRBJ2-7. The CDR3 is 14 amino acids. Germline CDR1 and CDR2: KGHSH and LQKENI. This CDR3 is CASSPGQSSYEQYF. DNA for the CDR3: TGTGCCAGCTCACCGGGACAGAGCTCCTACGAGCAGTACTTC.

V is TRBV29-1 and J is TRBJ2-1, with D perhaps given as TRBD1 or TRBD2 (6 bases each). V was pared by 4 bases and J by 7 bases, with 17 bases between. The CDR3 totals 14 residues. From germline, CDR1 is SQVTM and CDR2 ANQGSEA. The CDR3 bases are TGCAGCGTTGTAGACGGAGGGGGATATAATGAGCAGTTCTTC. It is translated as CSVVDGGGYNEQFF.

V usage is TRBV19 and J usage is TRBJ2-3; TRBD2 matches 15 bases. Trimming cost V 3 bases and J 4 bases; bases outside gene matches: 5. Germline-derived CDR1 and CDR2 are LNHDA and SQIVND (reference sequence). The length of the CDR3 is 17 residues. CDR3 loop: CASSILGTSGRSDTQYF. The CDR3 DNA sequence: TGTGCCAGTAGTATCCTTGGGACTAGCGGGAGGTCAGATACGCAGTATTTT.

V and J are TRBV27 and TRBJ2-1; TRBD1 agrees at 7 bases. The CDR3 loop spans 13 amino acids. Germline lookup yields CDR1 MNHEY and CDR2 SMNVEV (reference sequence). Trimming took 10 bases from V and 6 from J; bases not matched to a gene: 9. The CDR3 is CATQTGTLNEQFF. CDR3 DNA: TGTGCCACCCAGACAGGGACACTCAATGAGCAGTTCTTC.